This T cell receptor beta chain stems from a study of blood T cell repertoires in COVID-19. On the study more broadly: The origin of the acute and convalescent COVID-19 samples was the United States, Italy and Spain.

The assay was immunoSEQ multiplex PCR, and TCRdb's table has in-frame clones only and misses some. The data show 300,000 to 350,000 clones, around 90% seen once. The CDR3 has 14 residues. Per the germline V gene, CDR1 is MNHNY and CDR2 is SVGAGI (reference sequence). V gave up 10 bases and J gave up 7 bases; unmatched junction bases: 8. Ages ranged from roughly 18 to 100 years, with residence in about 23 US areas. Donors were grouped by their self-reported clinical history. The chain joins TRBV6-6 to TRBJ2-1; 12 bases are a match to TRBD2. This TCR was sampled from a woman under 30 with acute COVID-19. The specimen sequenced was PBMCs or T cells enriched from blood (not recorded which). CDR3 DNA: TGTGCCAATAAAGCGACTAGCGGGAGTAATGAGCAGTTCTTC. Its translation is CANKATSGSNEQFF.